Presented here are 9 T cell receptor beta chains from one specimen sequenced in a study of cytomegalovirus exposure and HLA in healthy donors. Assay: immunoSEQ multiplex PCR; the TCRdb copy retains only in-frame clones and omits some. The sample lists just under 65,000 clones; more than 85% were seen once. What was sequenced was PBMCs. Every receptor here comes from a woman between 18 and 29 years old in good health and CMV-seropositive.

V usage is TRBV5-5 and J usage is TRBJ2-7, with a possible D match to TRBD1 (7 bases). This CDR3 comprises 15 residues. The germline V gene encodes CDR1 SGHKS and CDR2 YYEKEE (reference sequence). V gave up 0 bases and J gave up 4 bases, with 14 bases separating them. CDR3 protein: CASSLETGTPYEQYF. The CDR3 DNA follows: TGTGCCAGCAGCTTGGAGACAGGGACTCCTTACGAGCAGTACTTC.

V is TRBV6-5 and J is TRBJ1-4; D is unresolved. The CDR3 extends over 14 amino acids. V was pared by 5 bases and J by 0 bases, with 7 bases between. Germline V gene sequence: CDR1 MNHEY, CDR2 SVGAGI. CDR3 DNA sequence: TGTGCCAGCAGTGTTGTAGCAACTAATGAAAAACTGTTTTTT. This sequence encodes CASSVVATNEKLFF.

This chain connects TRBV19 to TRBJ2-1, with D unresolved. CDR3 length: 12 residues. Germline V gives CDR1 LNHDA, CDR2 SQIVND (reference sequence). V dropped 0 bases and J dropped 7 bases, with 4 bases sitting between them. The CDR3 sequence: CASSIDRNEQFF. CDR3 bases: TGTGCCAGTAGTATAGACCGGAATGAGCAGTTCTTC.

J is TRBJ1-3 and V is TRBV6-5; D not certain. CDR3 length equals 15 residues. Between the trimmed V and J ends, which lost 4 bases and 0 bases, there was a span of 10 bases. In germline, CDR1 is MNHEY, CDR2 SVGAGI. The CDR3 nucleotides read TGTGCCAGCAGTTTCCGTTTAGTCTCTGGAAACACCATATATTTT. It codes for CASSFRLVSGNTIYF.

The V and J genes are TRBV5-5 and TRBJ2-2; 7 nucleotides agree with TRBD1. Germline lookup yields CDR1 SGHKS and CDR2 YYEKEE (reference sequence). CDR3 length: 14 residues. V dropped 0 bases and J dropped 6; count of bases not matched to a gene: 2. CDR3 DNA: TGTGCCAGCAGCTTGGTTCAGGGGGCCGGGGAGCTGTTTTTT. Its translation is CASSLVQGAGELFF.

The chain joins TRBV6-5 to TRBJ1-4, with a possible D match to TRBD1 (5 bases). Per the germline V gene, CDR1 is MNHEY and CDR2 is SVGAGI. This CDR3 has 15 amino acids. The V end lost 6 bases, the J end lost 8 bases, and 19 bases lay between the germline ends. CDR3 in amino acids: CASRVRGRAREKLFF. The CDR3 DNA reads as TGTGCCAGCAGGGTTCGCGGCAGGGCTCGAGAAAAACTGTTTTTT.

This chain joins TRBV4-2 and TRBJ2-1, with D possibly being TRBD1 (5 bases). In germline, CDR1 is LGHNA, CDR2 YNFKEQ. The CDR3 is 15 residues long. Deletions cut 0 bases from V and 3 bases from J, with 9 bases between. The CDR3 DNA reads TGTGCCAGCAGCCAAGATTTTGACAGCTACAATGAGCAGTTCTTC. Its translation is CASSQDFDSYNEQFF.

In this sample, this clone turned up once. CDR3 residues: CASSFSGSYNEQFF. As DNA, the CDR3 is TGTGCCAGCAGTTTCTCCGGGTCCTACAATGAGCAGTTCTTC. This chain joins TRBV27 and TRBJ2-1; D uncertain. In germline, CDR1 is MNHEY, CDR2 SMNVEV (reference sequence). CDR3 length: 14 residues. Between the trimmed V and J ends, which lost 3 bases and 1 base, there was a span of 7 bases.

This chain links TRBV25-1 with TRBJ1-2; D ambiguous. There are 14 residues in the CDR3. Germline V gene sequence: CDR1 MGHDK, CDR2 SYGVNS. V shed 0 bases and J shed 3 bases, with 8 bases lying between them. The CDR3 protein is CASSEYQADYGYTF. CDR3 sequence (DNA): TGTGCCAGCAGTGAATATCAGGCAGACTATGGCTACACCTTC.